This T cell receptor (beta chain) is drawn from a study of blood T cells in healthy people across ages. Turning to the study itself: Template switching caught about one barcoded beta molecule for each two T cells. The study's findings and limits: The recorded TCR beta diversity per million T cells decreased in a roughly linear manner with age. Aged donors had fewer naive CD4+ cells and lower diversity than long-lived donors.

This clonotype was counted a few times. Its antigen is currently unknown. The use of a sample-barcoded 5' primer and a J-beta primer mix characterized a second PCR of 7 to 11 cycles. Carrying 12 random nucleotides, a template-switch adaptor labeled each individual cDNA molecule. TCRdb re-derived calls from the 5' RACE reads in MiXCR, one entry per CDR3 protein. The sample carries more than 1.4 million distinct CDR3 sequences, 42% recorded once. The sequenced sample consisted of blood. The receptor's source is a woman aged 18-29 years in good health.

Written as DNA, the CDR3 is TGTGCCAGCAGCTTAAATGACGAGCAGTACTTC. As protein: CASSLNDEQYF. This chain joins TRBV11-2 and TRBJ2-7; D is unresolved. Trimming pared 2 bases from V and 5 bases from J, leaving 4 bases between. Germline V lookup: CDR1 SGHAT, CDR2 FQNNGV. There are 11 residues in the CDR3.